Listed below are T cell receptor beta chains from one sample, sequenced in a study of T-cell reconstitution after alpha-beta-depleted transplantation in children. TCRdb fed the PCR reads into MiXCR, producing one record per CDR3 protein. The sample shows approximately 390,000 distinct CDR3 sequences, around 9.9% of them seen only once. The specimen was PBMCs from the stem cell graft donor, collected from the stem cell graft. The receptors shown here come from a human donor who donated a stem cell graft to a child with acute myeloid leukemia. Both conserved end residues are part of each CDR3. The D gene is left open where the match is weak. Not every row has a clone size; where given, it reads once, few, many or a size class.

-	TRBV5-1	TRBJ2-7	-	TGCGCCAGCAGCTCGGAGGGCGGCTACGAGCAGTACTTC	CASSSEGGYEQYF
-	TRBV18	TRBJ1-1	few	TGTGCCAGCTCACCAGCGGGGTTCGGGACTGAAGCTTTCTTT	CASSPAGFGTEAFF
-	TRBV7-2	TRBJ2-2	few	TGTGCCAGCAGTTATGGGGCGGGACGGAACACCGGGGAGCTGTTTTTT	CASSYGAGRNTGELFF
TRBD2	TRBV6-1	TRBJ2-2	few	TGTGCCAGCAGCGACCGCGGGGGCGGGGAGCTGTTTTTT	CASSDRGGGELFF
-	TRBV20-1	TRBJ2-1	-	TGCAGTGCTAGAGGGCAGGGAAGATCCTACAATGAGCAGTTCTTC	CSARGQGRSYNEQFF
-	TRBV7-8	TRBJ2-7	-	TGTGCCAGCAGGGAAGGGGGTTCGGACTACGAGCAGTACTTC	CASREGGSDYEQYF
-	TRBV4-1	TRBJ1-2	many	TGCGCCAGCAGCCATTTTAACTACTACACCTTC	CASSHFNYYTF
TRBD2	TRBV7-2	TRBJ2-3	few	TGTGCCAGCAGCTTGGTACTAGCGGGGACTTGGACAGATACGCAGTATTTT	CASSLVLAGTWTDTQYF
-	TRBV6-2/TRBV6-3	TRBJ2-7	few	TGTGCCAGCAGACCGGACATCTCCTACGAGCAGTACTTC	CASRPDISYEQYF
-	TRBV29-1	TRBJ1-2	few	TGCAGCGTTGAAACGGCGGGCGTAGATGGCTACACCTTC	CSVETAGVDGYTF
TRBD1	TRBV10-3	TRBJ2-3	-	TGTGCCATCAGTGAGAGGGACAGCGAAACATCATTAGTGGATACGCAGTATTTT	CAISERDSETSLVDTQYF
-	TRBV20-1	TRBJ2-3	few	TGCAGTGCCCCACCGGTCGGAGCTAAGACAGATACGCAGTATTTT	CSAPPVGAKTDTQYF
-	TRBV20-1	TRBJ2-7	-	TGCAGTGCTAACTCAGGGAACTACGAGCAGTACTTC	CSANSGNYEQYF
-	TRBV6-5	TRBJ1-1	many	TGTGCCGGCCGATACACAGGGCCTTCTGGCACTGAAGCTTTCTTT	CAGRYTGPSGTEAFF
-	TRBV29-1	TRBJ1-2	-	TGCAGCGTTGTTTTGGGGGTTGATGGCTACACCTTC	CSVVLGVDGYTF
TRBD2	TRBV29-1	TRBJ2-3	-	TGCAGCGTTCGTCTGACTAGCGGGGCGTCAGATACGCAGTATTTT	CSVRLTSGASDTQYF
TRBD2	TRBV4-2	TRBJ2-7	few	TGTGCCAGCAGCCAAGATGCGGCTAGCGGGCTAGGGGAGCAGTACTTC	CASSQDAASGLGEQYF
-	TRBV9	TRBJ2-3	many	TGTGCCAGCAGCGCTAGCACAGATACGCAGTATTTT	CASSASTDTQYF
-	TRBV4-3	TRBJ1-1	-	TGCGCCAGCAGCCGAGGGACGGTTGAAGCTTTCTTT	CASSRGTVEAFF
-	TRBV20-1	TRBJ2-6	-	TGCAGTGCGACCGAGTCCTCTGGGGCCAACGTCCTGACTTTC	CSATESSGANVLTF
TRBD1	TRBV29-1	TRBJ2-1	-	TGCAGCGTTGAAGGTTCAGGGGGAATCAATGAGCAGTTCTTC	CSVEGSGGINEQFF
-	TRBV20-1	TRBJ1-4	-	TGCAGTGCGCCCCGGGGTTGGGGGGATGAAAAACTGTTTTTT	CSAPRGWGDEKLFF
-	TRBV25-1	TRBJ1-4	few	TGTGCCAGCAGTGAACCAGGGGCGGCTAATGAAAAACTGTTTTTT	CASSEPGAANEKLFF
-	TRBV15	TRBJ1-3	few	TGTGCCACCAGCAGTAGGTACGGTGGGAGCTCTGGAAACACCATATATTTT	CATSSRYGGSSGNTIYF
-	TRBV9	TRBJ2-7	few	TGTGCCAGCAGCGGGGATGGCGGATCTAACGAGCAGTACTTC	CASSGDGGSNEQYF
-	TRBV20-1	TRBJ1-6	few	TGCAGTGCTAGAGATCGCTCCTATAATTCACCCCTCCACTTT	CSARDRSYNSPLHF
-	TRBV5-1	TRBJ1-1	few	TGCGCCAGCAGCTTGGCACGGGAGCTCCCGAACACTGAAGCTTTCTTT	CASSLARELPNTEAFF
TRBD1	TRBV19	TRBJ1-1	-	TGTGCCAGTAGTCCTCGGACAGGGGCCCTGAACACTGAAGCTTTCTTT	CASSPRTGALNTEAFF
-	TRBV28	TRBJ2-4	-	TGTGCCAGCAACTTTAACGTGGAGGGAGTGGGTTTAGACATTCAGTACTTC	CASNFNVEGVGLDIQYF
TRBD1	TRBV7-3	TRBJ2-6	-	TGTGCCAGCAGCTCGAGGACAGGGGGCGTCCTCTCTGGGGCCAACGTCCTGACTTTC	CASSSRTGGVLSGANVLTF
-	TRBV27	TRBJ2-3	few	TGTGCCAGCAAACCGAAGGGCGGGGCGGCAGATACGCAGTATTTT	CASKPKGGAADTQYF
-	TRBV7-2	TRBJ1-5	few	TGTGCCAGCAGCTTAATTTATAGTCAGCCCCAGCATTTT	CASSLIYSQPQHF
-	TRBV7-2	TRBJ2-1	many	TGTGCCAGCAGCTTGCGGAACCCGTACAATGAGCAGTTCTTC	CASSLRNPYNEQFF
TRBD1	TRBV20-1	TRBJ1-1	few	TGCAGTGCTAGAGACGAACTTGAACAGGGGGACACTGAAGCTTTCTTT	CSARDELEQGDTEAFF
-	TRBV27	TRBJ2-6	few	TGTGCCAGCAGTTTATTTCCCCAGGGGCCGTCTGGGGCCAACGTCCTGACTTTC	CASSLFPQGPSGANVLTF
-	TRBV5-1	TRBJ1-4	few	TGCGCCAGCAGCTGGGGACCGACAGGCAGAAGTGAAAAACTGTTTTTT	CASSWGPTGRSEKLFF
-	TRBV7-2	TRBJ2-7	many	TGTGCCAGCAGCAAAGGGGGGGAAGGATACGAGCAGTACTTC	CASSKGGEGYEQYF
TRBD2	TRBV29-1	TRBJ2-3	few	TGCAGCGTTGGGGTTTCTAGCGGGAGGCCAGATACGCAGTATTTT	CSVGVSSGRPDTQYF
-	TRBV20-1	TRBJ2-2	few	TGCAGTGCTAGCTCGGGGCCCGGAGAGCTGTTTTTT	CSASSGPGELFF
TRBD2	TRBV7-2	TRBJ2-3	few	TGTGCCAGCAGCTTTTCTAGCGGGACAGATACGCAGTATTTT	CASSFSSGTDTQYF
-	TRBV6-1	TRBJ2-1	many	TGTGCCAGCAGTGGTCAGATTACCTCCTACAATGAGCAGTTCTTC	CASSGQITSYNEQFF
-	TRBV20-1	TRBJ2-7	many	TGCAGTGCTAGAGAACCGCACGAGCAGTACTTC	CSAREPHEQYF